This TCR beta chain was retrieved from a study of blood T cell repertoires in COVID-19. Study context: Some COVID-19 samples were acute and others convalescent; all came from the United States, Italy and Spain. Nucleic acid was either cDNA or gDNA, and it came from T cells, B-cell-depleted T cells, or PBMCs.

As processed by the authors: Reference gene primer amplification gave nucleated cell count estimates. This table comes from immunoSEQ multiplex PCR, and its TCRdb copy is limited to in-frame clones, with some not included. Clone size and V and J calls were adopted from that table, with D and trimming inferred from the DNA. Of roughly 160,000 clones in the sample, around 84% were seen once. In germline, CDR1 is SGHRS, CDR2 YFSETQ. Trimming at V came to 0 bases and at J to 5 bases, leaving 4 bases not matched to a gene. CDR3 length: 14 residues. This chain links TRBV5-1 with TRBJ1-1; 7 bases are shared with TRBD1. The clonotype originates from a man aged 50 to 60 with active or convalescent COVID-19. Sample: peripheral blood. This CDR3 reads CASSLEQGLTEAFF. The CDR3 DNA reads TGCGCCAGCAGCTTGGAACAGGGGCTAACTGAAGCTTTCTTT.